The 3 T cell receptor beta chains in this list originate from one sample, sequenced in a study of blood T cells in healthy people across ages. A second PCR of roughly 6 to 12 cycles used a sample-barcoded 5' primer and a J-beta primer mix. TCRdb re-derived calls from the 5' RACE reads in MiXCR, one entry per CDR3 protein. The data show hundreds of thousands of distinct CDR3 sequences, roughly 46% seen once. The sequenced material came from blood. The receptors shown here come from a man older than 75 in good health.

The sample holds a few counts of this clonotype. The chain couples TRBV12-3 or TRBV12-4 to TRBJ2-1; TRBD1 matches at 8 bases. The CDR3 is made up of 14 amino acids. V was clipped by 5 bases and J by 10 bases; unmatched bases: 10. The CDR3 here is CASSPGQGGREQFF. The CDR3 DNA reads as TGTGCCAGCAGTCCAGGACAGGGTGGGCGAGAGCAGTTCTTC.

The rearrangement uses TRBV20-1 and TRBJ2-1; D not certain. Trimming cost V 6 bases and J 1 base, with 13 bases left between them. The CDR3 spans 14 residues. Germline values: CDR1 DFQATT, CDR2 SNEGSKA (reference sequence). The CDR3 protein is CSARAPQSYNEQFF. The DNA for the CDR3 is TGCAGTGCCCGCGCCCCCCAGTCCTACAATGAGCAGTTCTTC.

V is TRBV10-3 and J is TRBJ2-1; D is undetermined. The germline V and J ends were trimmed by 3 bases and 4 bases, with 7 bases remaining between them. The germline V gene encodes CDR1 ENHRY and CDR2 SYGVKD. This CDR3 region has 13 residues. The CDR3 DNA reads as TGTGCCATCAGTGAATTTGGTTACAATGAGCAGTTCTTC. This codes for CAISEFGYNEQFF.